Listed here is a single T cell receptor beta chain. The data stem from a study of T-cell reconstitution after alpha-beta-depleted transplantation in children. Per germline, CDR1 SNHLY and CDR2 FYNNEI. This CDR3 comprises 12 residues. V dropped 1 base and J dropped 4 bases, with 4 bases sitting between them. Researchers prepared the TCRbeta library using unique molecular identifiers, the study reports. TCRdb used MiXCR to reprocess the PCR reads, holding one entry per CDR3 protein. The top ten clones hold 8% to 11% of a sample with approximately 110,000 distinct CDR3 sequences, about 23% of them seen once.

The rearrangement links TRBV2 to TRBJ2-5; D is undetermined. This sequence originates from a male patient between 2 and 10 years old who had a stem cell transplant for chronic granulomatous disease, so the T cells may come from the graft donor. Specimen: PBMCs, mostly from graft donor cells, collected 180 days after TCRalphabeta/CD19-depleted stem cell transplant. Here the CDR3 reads CASSEGGETQYF. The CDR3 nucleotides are TGTGCCAGCAGTGAAGGGGGAGAGACCCAGTACTTC.